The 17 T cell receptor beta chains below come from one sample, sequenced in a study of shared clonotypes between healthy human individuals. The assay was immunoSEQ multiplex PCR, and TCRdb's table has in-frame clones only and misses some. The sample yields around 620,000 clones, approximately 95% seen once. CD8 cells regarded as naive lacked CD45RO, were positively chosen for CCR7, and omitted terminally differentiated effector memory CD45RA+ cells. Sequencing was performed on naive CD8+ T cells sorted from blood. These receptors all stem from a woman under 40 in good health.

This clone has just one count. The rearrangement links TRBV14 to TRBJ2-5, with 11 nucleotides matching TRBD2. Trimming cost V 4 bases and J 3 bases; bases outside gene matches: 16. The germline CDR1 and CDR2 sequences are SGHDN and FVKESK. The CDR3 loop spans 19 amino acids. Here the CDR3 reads CASSPGRLAGLFTEETQYF. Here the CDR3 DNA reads TGTGCCAGCAGCCCCGGCAGACTAGCGGGACTTTTCACCGAAGAGACCCAGTACTTC.

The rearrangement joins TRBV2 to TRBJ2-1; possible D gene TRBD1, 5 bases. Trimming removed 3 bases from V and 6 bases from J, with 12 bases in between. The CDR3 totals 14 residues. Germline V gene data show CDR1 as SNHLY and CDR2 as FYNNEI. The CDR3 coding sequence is TGTGCCAGCAGTGACAGGGATCTGGGCAATGAGCAGTTCTTC. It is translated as CASSDRDLGNEQFF.

Written as DNA, the CDR3 is TGTGCCAGCAGATATGGGACAGGGGGCTACAATGAGCAGTTCTTC. This encodes CASRYGTGGYNEQFF. V gene TRBV27 combines with J gene TRBJ2-1, with 11 bases aligning to TRBD1. The ends lost 6 bases at V and 3 bases at J; junction bases unmatched: 4. This CDR3 has 15 amino acids. From germline, CDR1 is MNHEY and CDR2 SMNVEV (reference sequence).

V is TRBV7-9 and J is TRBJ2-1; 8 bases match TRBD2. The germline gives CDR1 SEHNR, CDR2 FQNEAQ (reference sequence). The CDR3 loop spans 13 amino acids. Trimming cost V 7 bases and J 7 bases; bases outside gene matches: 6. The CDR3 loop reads CASIGTSGNEQFF. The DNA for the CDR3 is TGTGCCAGCATCGGGACTAGTGGGAATGAGCAGTTCTTC. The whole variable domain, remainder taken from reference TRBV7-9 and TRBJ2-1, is DTGVSQNPRHKITKRGQNVTFRCDPISEHNRLYWYRQTLGQGPEFLTYFQNEAQLEKSRLLSDRFSAERPKGSFSTLEIQRTEQGDSAMYLCASIGTSGNEQFFGPGTRLTVL.

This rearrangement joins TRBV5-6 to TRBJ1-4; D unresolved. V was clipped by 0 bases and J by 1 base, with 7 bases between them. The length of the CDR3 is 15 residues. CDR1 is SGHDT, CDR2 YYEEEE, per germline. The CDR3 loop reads CASSLAAGTNEKLFF. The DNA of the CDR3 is TGTGCCAGCAGCTTGGCCGCGGGAACTAATGAAAAACTGTTTTTT. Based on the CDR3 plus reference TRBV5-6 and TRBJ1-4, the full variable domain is DAGVTQSPTHLIKTRGQQVTLRCSPKSGHDTVSWYQQALGQGPQFIFQYYEEEERQRGNFPDRFSGHQFPNYSSELNVNALLLGDSALYLCASSLAAGTNEKLFFGSGTQLSVL.

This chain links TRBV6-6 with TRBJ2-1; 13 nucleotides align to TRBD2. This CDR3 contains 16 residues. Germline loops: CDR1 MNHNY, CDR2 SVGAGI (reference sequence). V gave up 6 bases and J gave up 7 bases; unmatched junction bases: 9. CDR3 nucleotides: TGTGCCAGCAGACAACTAGCGGGAGGGCCGTTGAATGAGCAGTTCTTC. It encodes CASRQLAGGPLNEQFF.

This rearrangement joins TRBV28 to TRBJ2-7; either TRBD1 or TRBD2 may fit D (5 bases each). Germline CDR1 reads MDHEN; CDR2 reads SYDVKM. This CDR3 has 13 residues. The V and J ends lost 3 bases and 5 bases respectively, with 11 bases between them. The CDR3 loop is CASSFRGKDEQYF. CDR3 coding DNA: TGTGCCAGCAGTTTTCGGGGCAAAGACGAGCAGTACTTC.

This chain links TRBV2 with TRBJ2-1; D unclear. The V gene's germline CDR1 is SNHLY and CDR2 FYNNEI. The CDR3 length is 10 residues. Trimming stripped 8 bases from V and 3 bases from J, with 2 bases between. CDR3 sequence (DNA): TGTGCCAGCGGCTACAATGAGCAGTTCTTC. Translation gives CASGYNEQFF.

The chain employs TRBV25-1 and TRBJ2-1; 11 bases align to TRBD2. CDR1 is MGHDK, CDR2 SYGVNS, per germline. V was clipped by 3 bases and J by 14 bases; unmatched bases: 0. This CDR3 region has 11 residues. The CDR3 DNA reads TGTGCCAGCAGTGATAGCGGGAGGGAGTTCTTC. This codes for CASSDSGREFF.

CDR3 sequence (DNA): TGTGCCAGTAGTATCGACTCCCGGGTCGGGACTAGAAGCACAGATACGCAGTATTTT. The encoded protein is CASSIDSRVGTRSTDTQYF. The genes are TRBV19 and TRBJ2-3, with TRBD2 identical over 8 bases. Germline-derived CDR1 and CDR2 are LNHDA and SQIVND (reference sequence). This CDR3 has 19 amino acids. After removal of 3 bases from V and 0 bases from J, the junction contained 14 bases not matched to a gene.

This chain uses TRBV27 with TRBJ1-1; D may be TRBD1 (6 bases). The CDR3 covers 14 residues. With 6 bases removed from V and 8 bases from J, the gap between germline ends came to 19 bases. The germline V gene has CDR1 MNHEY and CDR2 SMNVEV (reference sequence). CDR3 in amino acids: CASRPRDTEGEAFF. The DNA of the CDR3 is TGTGCCAGCAGGCCCCGGGACACGGAAGGGGAAGCTTTCTTT.

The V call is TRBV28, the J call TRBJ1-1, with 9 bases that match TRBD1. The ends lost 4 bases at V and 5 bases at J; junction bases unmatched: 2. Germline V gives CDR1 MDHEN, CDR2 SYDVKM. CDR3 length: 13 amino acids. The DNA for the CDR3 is TGTGCCAGCAGTTATGACAGGGGGACTGAAGCTTTCTTT. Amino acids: CASSYDRGTEAFF.

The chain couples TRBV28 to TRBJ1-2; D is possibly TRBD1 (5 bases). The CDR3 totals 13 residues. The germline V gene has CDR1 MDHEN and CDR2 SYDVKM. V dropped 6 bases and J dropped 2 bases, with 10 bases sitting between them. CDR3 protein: CASRTRQNYGYTF. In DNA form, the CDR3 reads TGTGCCAGCAGAACCCGACAGAACTATGGCTACACCTTC.

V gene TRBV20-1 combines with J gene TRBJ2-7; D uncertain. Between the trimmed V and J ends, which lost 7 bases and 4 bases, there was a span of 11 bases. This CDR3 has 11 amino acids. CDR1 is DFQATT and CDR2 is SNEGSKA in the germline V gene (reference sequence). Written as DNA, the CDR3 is TGCAGTGGCGCAGCCGCGTACGAGCAGTACTTC. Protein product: CSGAAAYEQYF.

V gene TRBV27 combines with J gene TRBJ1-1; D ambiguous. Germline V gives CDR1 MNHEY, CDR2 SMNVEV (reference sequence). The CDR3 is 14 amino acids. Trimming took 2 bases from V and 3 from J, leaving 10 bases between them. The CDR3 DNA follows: TGTGCCAGCAGTTTAAGGCAGGCGGACACTGAAGCTTTCTTT. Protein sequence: CASSLRQADTEAFF.

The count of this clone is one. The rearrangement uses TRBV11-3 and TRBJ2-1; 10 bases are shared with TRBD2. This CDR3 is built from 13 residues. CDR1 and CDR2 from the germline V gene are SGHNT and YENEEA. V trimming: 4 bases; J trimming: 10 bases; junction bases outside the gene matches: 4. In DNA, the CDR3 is TGTGCCAGCAGCTCGCTAGCGGGAGTCGAGCAGTTCTTC. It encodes CASSSLAGVEQFF.

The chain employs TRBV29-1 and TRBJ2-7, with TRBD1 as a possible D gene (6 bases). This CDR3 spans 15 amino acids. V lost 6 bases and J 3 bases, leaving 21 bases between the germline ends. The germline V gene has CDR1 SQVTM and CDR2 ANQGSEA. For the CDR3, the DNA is TGCAGCGTGGGGCAGGGGTCTTCTTCCCTCTACGAGCAGTACTTC. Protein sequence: CSVGQGSSSLYEQYF.